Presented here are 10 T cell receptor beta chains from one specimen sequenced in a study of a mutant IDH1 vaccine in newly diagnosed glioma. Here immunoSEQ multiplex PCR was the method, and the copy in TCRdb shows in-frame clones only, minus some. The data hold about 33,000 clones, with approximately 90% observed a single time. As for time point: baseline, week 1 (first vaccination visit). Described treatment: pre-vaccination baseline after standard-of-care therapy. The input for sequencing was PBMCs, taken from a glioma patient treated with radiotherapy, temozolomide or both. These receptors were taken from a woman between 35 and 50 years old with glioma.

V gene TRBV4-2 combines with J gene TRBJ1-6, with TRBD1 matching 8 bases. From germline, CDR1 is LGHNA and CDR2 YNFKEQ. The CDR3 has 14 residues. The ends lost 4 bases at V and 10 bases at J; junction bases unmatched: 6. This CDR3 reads CASSPTGVGSPLHF. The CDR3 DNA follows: TGTGCCAGCAGCCCGACAGGGGTGGGCTCACCCCTCCACTTT.

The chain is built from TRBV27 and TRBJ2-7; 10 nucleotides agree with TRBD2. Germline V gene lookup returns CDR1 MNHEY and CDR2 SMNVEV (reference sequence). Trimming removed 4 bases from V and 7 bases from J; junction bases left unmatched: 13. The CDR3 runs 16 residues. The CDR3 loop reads CASSSVTSGWRLEQYF. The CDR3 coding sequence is TGTGCCAGCAGTTCCGTGACTAGCGGGTGGAGGCTGGAGCAGTACTTC.

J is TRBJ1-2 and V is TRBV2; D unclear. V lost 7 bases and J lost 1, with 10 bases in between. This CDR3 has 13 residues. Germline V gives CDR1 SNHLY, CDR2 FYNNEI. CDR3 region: CASMPGFNYGYTF. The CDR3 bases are TGTGCCAGCATGCCCGGATTTAACTATGGCTACACCTTC.

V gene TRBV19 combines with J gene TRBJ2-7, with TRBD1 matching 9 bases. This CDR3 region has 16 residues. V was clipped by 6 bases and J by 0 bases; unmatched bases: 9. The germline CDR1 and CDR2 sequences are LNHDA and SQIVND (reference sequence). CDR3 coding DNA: TGTGCCAGTAGCGCCACCGGGACAGGGAGCTCCTACGAGCAGTACTTC. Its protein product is CASSATGTGSSYEQYF.

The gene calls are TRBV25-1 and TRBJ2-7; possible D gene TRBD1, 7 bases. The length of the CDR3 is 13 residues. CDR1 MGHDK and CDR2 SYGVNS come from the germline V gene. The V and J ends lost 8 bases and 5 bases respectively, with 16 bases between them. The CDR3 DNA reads TGTGCCAGCCTCGGCCAGGGGGAGGACGAGCAGTACTTC. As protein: CASLGQGEDEQYF.

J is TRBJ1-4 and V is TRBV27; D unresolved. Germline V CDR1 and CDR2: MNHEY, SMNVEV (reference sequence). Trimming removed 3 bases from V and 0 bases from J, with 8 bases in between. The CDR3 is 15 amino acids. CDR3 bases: TGTGCCAGCAGTTTGAAGACGGCAACTAATGAAAAACTGTTTTTT. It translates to CASSLKTATNEKLFF.

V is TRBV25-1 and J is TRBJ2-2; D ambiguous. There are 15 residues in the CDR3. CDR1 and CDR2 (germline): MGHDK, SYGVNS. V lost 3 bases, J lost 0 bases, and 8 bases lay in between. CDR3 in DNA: TGTGCCAGCAGTGATCTGGGTGCGAACACCGGGGAGCTGTTTTTT. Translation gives CASSDLGANTGELFF.

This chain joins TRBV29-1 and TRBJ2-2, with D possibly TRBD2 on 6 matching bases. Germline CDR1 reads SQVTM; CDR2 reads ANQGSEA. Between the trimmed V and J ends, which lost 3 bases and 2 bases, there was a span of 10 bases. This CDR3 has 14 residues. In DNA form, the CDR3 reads TGCAGCGTTGATGGGGGAGGAAACACCGGGGAGCTGTTTTTT. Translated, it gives CSVDGGGNTGELFF.

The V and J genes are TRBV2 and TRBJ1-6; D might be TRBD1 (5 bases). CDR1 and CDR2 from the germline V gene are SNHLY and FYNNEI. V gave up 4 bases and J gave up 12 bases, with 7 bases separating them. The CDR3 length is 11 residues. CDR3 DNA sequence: TGTGCCAGCAGTGCGGGGCTACCCCTCCACTTT. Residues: CASSAGLPLHF.

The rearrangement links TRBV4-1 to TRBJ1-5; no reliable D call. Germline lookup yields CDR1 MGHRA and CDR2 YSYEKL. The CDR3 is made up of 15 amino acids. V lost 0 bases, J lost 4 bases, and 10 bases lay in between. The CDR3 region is CASSQDGERNQPQHF. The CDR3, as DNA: TGCGCCAGCAGCCAAGATGGGGAAAGAAATCAGCCCCAGCATTTT.